These 24 T cell receptor beta chains were sequenced from one sample in a study of tumor-infiltrating lymphocytes in localized non-small cell lung cancer. Generated by immunoSEQ multiplex PCR, the TCRdb table keeps only in-frame clones and is missing some. Of about 29,000 clones in the sample, 70% to 90% were seen once. The sample was lung tumor tissue. These TCRs come from a human donor with non-small cell lung cancer.

V is TRBV19 and J is TRBJ1-2; no definite D call. Germline loops: CDR1 LNHDA, CDR2 SQIVND (reference sequence). Trimming cost V 5 bases and J 0 bases, with 16 bases left between them. This CDR3 region has 16 residues. CDR3 nucleotide sequence: TGTGCCAGTAGTGTTACTTCACTTCCTGCTAACTATGGCTACACCTTC. The encoded protein is CASSVTSLPANYGYTF.

This chain connects TRBV5-6 to TRBJ1-2; TRBD1 aligns across 7 bases. V shed 4 bases, J shed 2 bases, and the junction held 2 bases outside the gene matches. The CDR3 totals 13 residues. CDR1 SGHDT and CDR2 YYEEEE come from the germline V gene. The CDR3 DNA reads as TGTGCCAGCAGCCCGGACAGGAACTATGGCTACACCTTC. Translating it yields CASSPDRNYGYTF.

This clone is a singleton in its sample. The chain uses TRBV4-1 and TRBJ1-5, with D possibly being TRBD1 (5 bases). Germline assignment: CDR1 MGHRA and CDR2 YSYEKL. V lost 1 base to trimming and J lost 1 base, with 14 bases between them. CDR3 size: 17 residues. The CDR3: CASSQGTVRGSNQPQHF. DNA for the CDR3: TGCGCCAGCAGCCAAGGGACCGTGCGGGGGAGCAATCAGCCCCAGCATTTT.

V usage is TRBV5-4 and J usage is TRBJ1-1; D possibly corresponds to TRBD1 (5 bases). Germline V gives CDR1 SGHNT, CDR2 YYREEE (reference sequence). Trimming removed 3 bases at V and 4 bases at J, with 16 bases between. This CDR3 comprises 15 residues. The CDR3 nucleotides read TGTGCCAGCAGCTGGGACTCGACTCCGGGCACTGAAGCTTTCTTT. Protein sequence: CASSWDSTPGTEAFF.

The V gene is TRBV11-2, the J gene TRBJ2-7; D is perhaps TRBD1 or TRBD2 (6 bases each). The CDR3 is 14 amino acids. V was pared by 3 bases and J by 4 bases, with 13 bases between. Germline loops: CDR1 SGHAT, CDR2 FQNNGV. CDR3 coding DNA: TGTGCCAGCAGCTTGCTGGGGGGCCAGTACGAGCAGTACTTC. Encoded protein: CASSLLGGQYEQYF.

The chain joins TRBV4-1 to TRBJ2-1; D perhaps matches TRBD1 (6 bases). The CDR3 runs to 16 residues. Between the trimmed V and J ends, which lost 2 bases and 5 bases, there was a span of 16 bases. Germline CDR1 is MGHRA and CDR2 is YSYEKL. The CDR3 sequence is CASSQKRPGQNNEQFF. The CDR3 region has the DNA TGCGCCAGCAGCCAAAAGCGACCTGGACAGAACAATGAGCAGTTCTTC.

The rearrangement joins TRBV28 to TRBJ2-7, with a tentative D call TRBD1 (6 bases). The CDR3 extends over 12 amino acids. V was pared by 5 bases and J by 6 bases, with 11 bases between. The V gene's germline CDR1 is MDHEN and CDR2 SYDVKM. The CDR3 sequence: CASSRTVFEQYF. CDR3 DNA: TGTGCCAGCAGTCGGACAGTGTTCGAGCAGTACTTC.

The chain combines TRBV4-2 with TRBJ1-2; the D gene is possibly TRBD1 (5 bases). The germline V gene encodes CDR1 LGHNA and CDR2 YNFKEQ. CDR3 length: 15 amino acids. Trimming stripped 3 bases from V and 2 bases from J, with 13 bases between. The CDR3 loop reads CASSQNRAGNYGYTF. DNA of the CDR3: TGTGCCAGCAGCCAGAATCGGGCAGGGAACTATGGCTACACCTTC.

The CDR3 sequence is CASSESGGYTEAFF. The CDR3 DNA is TGCGCCAGCAGTGAGTCAGGTGGTTACACTGAAGCTTTCTTT. The chain couples TRBV10-2 to TRBJ1-1; D gene uncertain. This CDR3 contains 14 residues. Germline V gives CDR1 WSHSY, CDR2 SAAADI. The V end lost 0 bases, the J end lost 3 bases, and 8 bases lay between the germline ends.

The rearrangement joins TRBV7-6 to TRBJ2-3, with 12 bases lining up with TRBD1. Looked up from germline, CDR1 is SGHVS and CDR2 is FNYEAQ. CDR3 length equals 16 residues. V shed 3 bases, J shed 2 bases, and the junction held 3 bases outside the gene matches. The CDR3 DNA sequence: TGTGCCAGCAGCTTGGTGGGACAGGGGGCCACAGATACGCAGTATTTT. It encodes CASSLVGQGATDTQYF.

The rearrangement uses TRBV7-2 and TRBJ2-3; D is unresolved. The CDR3 loop spans 13 amino acids. The V end was cut by 1 base, the J end by 6 bases, with 8 bases between. In germline, CDR1 is SGHTA, CDR2 FQGNSA. In DNA form, the CDR3 reads TGTGCCAGCAGCTTAGGCTTGGGTGATACGCAGTATTTT. Its protein is CASSLGLGDTQYF.

The chain carries TRBV2 and TRBJ2-6; no clear D gene. V shed 6 bases and J shed 0 bases, with 9 bases lying between them. This CDR3 is 15 amino acids long. From germline, CDR1 is SNHLY and CDR2 FYNNEI. The CDR3 sequence is CASRLVVSGANVLTF. CDR3 DNA: TGTGCCAGCAGGTTGGTGGTCTCTGGGGCCAACGTCCTGACTTTC.

This clone was picked up one time. The genes are TRBV29-1 and TRBJ2-7; the D gene is possibly TRBD2 (5 bases). V lost 1 base and J lost 2, with 12 bases in between. From germline, CDR1 is SQVTM and CDR2 ANQGSEA. CDR3 length: 14 residues. The CDR3 sequence: CSVEGSAGTYEQYF. In nucleotides, the CDR3 is TGCAGCGTTGAAGGTTCCGCCGGGACCTACGAGCAGTACTTC.

The chain is built from TRBV5-6 and TRBJ2-7; 9 bases are shared with TRBD1. The CDR3 is 13 amino acids. CDR1 is SGHDT and CDR2 is YYEEEE in the germline V gene. The trim removed 4 bases at V and 4 bases at J, leaving 3 bases unmatched. In DNA form, the CDR3 reads TGTGCCAGCAGCCGGACAGGGGCTTACGAGCAGTACTTC. Protein: CASSRTGAYEQYF. Together with reference TRBV5-6 and TRBJ2-7, the CDR3 gives the full variable domain: DAGVTQSPTHLIKTRGQQVTLRCSPKSGHDTVSWYQQALGQGPQFIFQYYEEEERQRGNFPDRFSGHQFPNYSSELNVNALLLGDSALYLCASSRTGAYEQYFGPGTRLTVT.

Of note for this clone: Relative to the germline gene, one junction end is altered; a read error may explain this. The chain combines TRBV10-3 with TRBJ2-7; D unresolved. The CDR3 runs to 11 residues. Germline CDR1 ENHRY, CDR2 SYGVKD. CDR3 amino acids: CAISDIYEQYF. The DNA for the CDR3 is TGTGCCATCAGTGACATCTACGAGCAGTATTTC.

The chain is built from TRBV2 and TRBJ1-1; TRBD1 matches at 8 bases. The CDR3 extends over 12 amino acids. Germline loops: CDR1 SNHLY, CDR2 FYNNEI. J gave up 10 bases and V 7 bases, and 8 bases lay outside the gene matches. The CDR3 DNA reads as TGTGCCAGCACCCGAGACAGGGGAGCAGCTTTCTTT. Translation: CASTRDRGAAFF. The whole variable domain, remainder taken from reference TRBV2 and TRBJ1-1, is EPEVTQTPSHQVTQMGQEVILRCVPISNHLYFYWYRQILGQKVEFLVSFYNNEISEKSEIFDDQFSVERPDGSNFTLKIRSTKLEDSAMYFCASTRDRGAAFFGQGTRLTVV.

The CDR3 bases are TGTGCCAGCCATCGGGGCGCGAACACCGGGGAGCTGTTTTTT. Protein product: CASHRGANTGELFF. The chain combines TRBV6-1 with TRBJ2-2; tentatively, D is TRBD1 or TRBD2 (5 bases each). CDR3 length equals 14 residues. Germline-derived CDR1 and CDR2 are MNHNS and SASEGT. V dropped 8 bases and J dropped 0 bases, with 10 bases sitting between them.

This rearrangement joins TRBV6-6 to TRBJ2-2; the D gene is possibly TRBD1 (6 bases). The V and J ends lost 6 bases and 4 bases respectively, with 18 bases between them. Germline V gene data show CDR1 as MNHNY and CDR2 as SVGAGI (reference sequence). The CDR3 has 16 amino acids. The CDR3 reads CASRPGHNTGTGELFF. The CDR3 DNA reads as TGTGCCAGCAGACCGGGACATAACACGGGCACCGGGGAGCTGTTTTTT.

V is TRBV21-1 and J is TRBJ2-6; the table assigns TRBD1, which was not confirmed against the DNA. TRBV21-1 is classified as a pseudogene. CDR3 size: 13 residues. Here the CDR3 reads CASSTAGANVLTF. As DNA, the CDR3 is TGTGCCAGCAGCACAGCTGGGGCCAACGTCCTGACTTTC.

Notes on this clone: The same CDR3 also results from other DNA sequences found in this sample. The J gene is TRBJ1-1, the V gene TRBV4-1; D is unclear. Trimming took 0 bases from V and 3 from J, leaving 8 bases between them. The CDR3 is 14 residues long. CDR1 MGHRA and CDR2 YSYEKL come from the germline V gene. The CDR3 sequence: CASSQDGRYTEAFF. In DNA form, the CDR3 reads TGCGCCAGCAGCCAAGACGGGCGGTACACTGAAGCTTTCTTT.

The CDR3, as DNA: TGTGCCAGCGGGGAGGGAACCACAGATACGCAGTATTTT. This codes for CASGEGTTDTQYF. The gene calls are TRBV7-3 and TRBJ2-3, with 7 bases aligning to TRBD2. The ends lost 8 bases at V and 2 bases at J; junction bases unmatched: 4. CDR3 size: 13 residues. Looked up from germline, CDR1 is SGHTA and CDR2 is FQGTGA.

The chain combines TRBV19 with TRBJ1-2; no firm D call. CDR3 size: 11 residues. Germline loops: CDR1 LNHDA, CDR2 SQIVND (reference sequence). The ends were cut back, 5 bases at V and 7 bases at J, with 8 bases in the middle. CDR3 sequence reads: CASSFTLGYTF. The CDR3 coding sequence is TGTGCCAGTAGTTTCACCCTTGGCTACACCTTC.

The chain combines TRBV11-2 with TRBJ1-2; a weak D match, TRBD1 (5 bases). Germline V gene data show CDR1 as SGHAT and CDR2 as FQNNGV. V lost 4 bases, J lost 7 bases, and 19 bases lay in between. The CDR3 consists of 15 residues. The DNA for the CDR3 is TGTGCCAGCAGCTCAGACCCCGGGACCGCATCTGGCTACACCTTC. It yields the protein CASSSDPGTASGYTF.

The rearrangement links TRBV10-3 to TRBJ1-5, with a weak D call TRBD1 (6 bases). Per germline, CDR1 ENHRY and CDR2 SYGVKD. Between the trimmed V and J ends, which lost 2 bases and 6 bases, there was a span of 11 bases. The CDR3 runs to 14 residues. The CDR3 here is CAISETGGPQPQHF. Written as DNA, the CDR3 is TGTGCCATCAGTGAGACGGGGGGCCCTCAGCCCCAGCATTTT.